This TCR beta chain was found in a study of shared clonotypes between healthy human individuals. Study-wide background: CD8 memory received one plate per donor, CD8 naive two, CD4 memory three and CD4 naive three.

Only in-frame clones appear in the TCRdb table, and some are missing; sequencing was by immunoSEQ multiplex PCR. Of more than 2,000,000 clones in the sample, roughly 92% were seen once. Sequencing input: naive CD4+ T cells sorted from blood. Subset noted: CD45RA+ positively selected. This TCR was sampled from a man younger than 30 in good health.

The CDR3 region has the DNA TGCGCCAGCAGCCAAGATTGGACAGGCCAAGAGACCCAGTACTTC. Translation gives CASSQDWTGQETQYF. This rearrangement joins TRBV4-3 to TRBJ2-5, with 7 nucleotides matching TRBD1. V trimming: 0 bases; J trimming: 1 base; junction bases outside the gene matches: 2. Per the germline V gene, CDR1 is LGHNA and CDR2 is YSLEER. This CDR3 spans 15 amino acids.